This is a list of T cell receptor beta chains from one sample in a study of read filtering for tumor transcriptome and immune sequencing. TCRdb re-called the reads with MiXCR, one entry per CDR3 protein. The repertoire holds some 41,000 distinct CDR3 sequences, with around 15% as singletons. Sequenced: a population of CD138-negative cells sorted from bone marrow. The receptors stem from a donor at least 40 years old with multiple myeloma. CDR3s include the opening cysteine and the closing phenylalanine or tryptophan. The order of the fields is CDR3 length, J gene, V gene, CDR3 protein.

CDR3 length: 16
J gene: TRBJ1-5
V gene: TRBV27
CDR3 protein: CASSPTPWTVDQPQHF

CDR3 length: 17
J gene: TRBJ1-2
V gene: TRBV4-1
CDR3 protein: CASSQEFARGQPFGYTF

CDR3 length: 12
J gene: TRBJ1-1
V gene: TRBV28
CDR3 protein: CASTQGYTEAFF

CDR3 length: 12
J gene: TRBJ2-5
V gene: TRBV29-1
CDR3 protein: CSVGETSGTQYF

CDR3 length: 13
J gene: TRBJ2-7
V gene: TRBV5-1
CDR3 protein: CASSTKTGNEQYF

CDR3 length: 14
J gene: TRBJ2-1
V gene: TRBV6-4
CDR3 protein: CASSSGRGGNEQFF

CDR3 length: 14
J gene: TRBJ2-6
V gene: TRBV10-1
CDR3 protein: CASSPSGSGNVLTF

CDR3 length: 15
J gene: TRBJ1-5
V gene: TRBV6-1
CDR3 protein: CASSPVGNSNQPQHF

CDR3 length: 11
J gene: TRBJ2-3
V gene: TRBV7-9
CDR3 protein: CASNDTDTQYF

CDR3 length: 15
J gene: TRBJ2-1
V gene: TRBV5-1
CDR3 protein: CASHGLAGVGDEQFF

CDR3 length: 16
J gene: TRBJ2-7
V gene: TRBV12-3/TRBV12-4
CDR3 protein: CASSLSYTGHYYEQYF

CDR3 length: 15
J gene: TRBJ2-1
V gene: TRBV9
CDR3 protein: CASSVAAGSYNEQFF

CDR3 length: 14
J gene: TRBJ1-2
V gene: TRBV5-1
CDR3 protein: CASSSGLPNYGYTF

CDR3 length: 18
J gene: TRBJ2-1
V gene: TRBV4-1
CDR3 protein: CASSHAAAGGLVRNEQFF

CDR3 length: 12
J gene: TRBJ1-1
V gene: TRBV28
CDR3 protein: CASSLDRGKAFF

CDR3 length: 15
J gene: TRBJ1-5
V gene: TRBV5-1
CDR3 protein: CASSQQPGGNQPQHF

CDR3 length: 14
J gene: TRBJ1-1
V gene: TRBV12-3/TRBV12-4
CDR3 protein: CASSLDSGNTVAFF

CDR3 length: 19
J gene: TRBJ2-5
V gene: TRBV6-2/TRBV6-3
CDR3 protein: CASSYPTGTSGSPEETQYF

CDR3 length: 18
J gene: TRBJ2-1
V gene: TRBV13
CDR3 protein: CASSNIRGTGPVGNEQFF

CDR3 length: 13
J gene: TRBJ2-5
V gene: TRBV28
CDR3 protein: CASRQGGRETQYF

CDR3 length: 15
J gene: TRBJ2-2
V gene: TRBV7-3
CDR3 protein: CASSPGTFGTGELFF

CDR3 length: 14
J gene: TRBJ2-2
V gene: TRBV30
CDR3 protein: CAWSGTSGRGELSF

CDR3 length: 14
J gene: TRBJ2-2
V gene: TRBV5-1
CDR3 protein: CASLPRAYTGELFF

CDR3 length: 12
J gene: TRBJ2-3
V gene: TRBV11-2
CDR3 protein: CASSSLGDTQYF

CDR3 length: 15
J gene: TRBJ2-7
V gene: TRBV7-2
CDR3 protein: CASSLARDRGYEQYF

CDR3 length: 14
J gene: TRBJ2-1
V gene: TRBV6-5
CDR3 protein: CASSLRGSGNEQFF

CDR3 length: 15
J gene: TRBJ2-1
V gene: TRBV11-2
CDR3 protein: CASSPTRGRALEQFF

CDR3 length: 18
J gene: TRBJ1-1
V gene: TRBV5-1
CDR3 protein: CASSPSWSGPASPTEAFF

CDR3 length: 15
J gene: TRBJ2-2
V gene: TRBV2
CDR3 protein: CASNNRDTNTGELFF

CDR3 length: 15
J gene: TRBJ2-1
V gene: TRBV9
CDR3 protein: CASSVDGSYYNEQFF

CDR3 length: 15
J gene: TRBJ2-1
V gene: TRBV7-3
CDR3 protein: CASSLNGISYNEQFF

CDR3 length: 13
J gene: TRBJ2-5
V gene: TRBV7-2
CDR3 protein: CASSPDRRETQYF

CDR3 length: 17
J gene: TRBJ2-5
V gene: TRBV21-1
CDR3 protein: CASSTQDAQANQETQYF

CDR3 length: 13
J gene: TRBJ2-2
V gene: TRBV20-1
CDR3 protein: CSARDGIRGELFF

CDR3 length: 13
J gene: TRBJ1-6
V gene: TRBV2
CDR3 protein: CASNGRWNSPLHF

CDR3 length: 12
J gene: TRBJ1-3
V gene: TRBV5-1
CDR3 protein: CASSEPGNTIYF

CDR3 length: 12
J gene: TRBJ2-1
V gene: TRBV11-2
CDR3 protein: CASSLTTNEQFF

CDR3 length: 17
J gene: TRBJ2-1
V gene: TRBV6-2/TRBV6-3
CDR3 protein: CASSYSAQGVSYNEQFF

CDR3 length: 14
J gene: TRBJ1-1
V gene: TRBV12-3/TRBV12-4
CDR3 protein: CASSFSAGNTEAFF

CDR3 length: 18
J gene: TRBJ2-1
V gene: TRBV5-4
CDR3 protein: CASSAGLAGQRAYNEQFF

CDR3 length: 15
J gene: TRBJ2-2
V gene: TRBV14
CDR3 protein: CASSTGQTNTGELFF

CDR3 length: 13
J gene: TRBJ2-5
V gene: TRBV7-2
CDR3 protein: CASSSTGLETQYF

CDR3 length: 14
J gene: TRBJ2-5
V gene: TRBV5-1
CDR3 protein: CASSRGQSEETQYF

CDR3 length: 12
J gene: TRBJ1-4
V gene: TRBV6-1
CDR3 protein: CASRTDDEKLFF

CDR3 length: 14
J gene: TRBJ2-1
V gene: TRBV4-3
CDR3 protein: CASSQGKFYNEQFF

CDR3 length: 13
J gene: TRBJ2-1
V gene: TRBV7-3
CDR3 protein: CASSLAPHNEQFF

CDR3 length: 13
J gene: TRBJ2-5
V gene: TRBV20-1
CDR3 protein: CSARSQGRETQYF

CDR3 length: 14
J gene: TRBJ1-6
V gene: TRBV28
CDR3 protein: CASRRGQSNSPLHF

CDR3 length: 14
J gene: TRBJ2-5
V gene: TRBV20-1
CDR3 protein: CSAPRQGALETQYF

CDR3 length: 16
J gene: TRBJ1-1
V gene: TRBV5-1
CDR3 protein: CASTKTGGLEDTEAFF

CDR3 length: 15
J gene: TRBJ2-1
V gene: TRBV10-3
CDR3 protein: CAISGYGGSDNEQFF

CDR3 length: 14
J gene: TRBJ2-4
V gene: TRBV19
CDR3 protein: CASSHHGLEGIQYF